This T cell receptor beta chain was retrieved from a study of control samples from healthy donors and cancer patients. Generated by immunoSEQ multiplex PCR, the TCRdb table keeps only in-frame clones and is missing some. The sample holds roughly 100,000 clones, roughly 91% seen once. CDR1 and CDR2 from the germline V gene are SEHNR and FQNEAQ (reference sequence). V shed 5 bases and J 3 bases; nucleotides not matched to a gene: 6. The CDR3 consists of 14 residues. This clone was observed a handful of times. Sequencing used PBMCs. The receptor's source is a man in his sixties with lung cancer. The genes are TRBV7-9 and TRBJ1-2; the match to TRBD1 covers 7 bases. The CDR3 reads CASSPGTVYYGYTF. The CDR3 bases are TGTGCCAGCAGCCCCGGGACAGTTTACTATGGCTACACCTTC.